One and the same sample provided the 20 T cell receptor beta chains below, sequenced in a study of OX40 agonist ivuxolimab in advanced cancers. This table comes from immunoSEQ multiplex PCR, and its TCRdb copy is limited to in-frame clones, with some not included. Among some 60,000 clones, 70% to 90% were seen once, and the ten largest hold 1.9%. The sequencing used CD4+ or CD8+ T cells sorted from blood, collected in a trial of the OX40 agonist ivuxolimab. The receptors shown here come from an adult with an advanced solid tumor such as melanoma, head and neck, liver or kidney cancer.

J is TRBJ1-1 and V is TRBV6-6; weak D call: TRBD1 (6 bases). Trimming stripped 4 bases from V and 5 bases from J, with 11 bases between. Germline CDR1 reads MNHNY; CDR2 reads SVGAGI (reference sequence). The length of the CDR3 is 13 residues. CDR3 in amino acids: CASSLQGGTEAFF. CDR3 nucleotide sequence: TGTGCCAGCAGTTTGCAAGGGGGGACTGAAGCTTTCTTT.

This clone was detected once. CDR3 nucleotide sequence: TGTGCCAGCTCACCCGGGGGCACAGATACGCAGTATTTT. It translates to CASSPGGTDTQYF. The chain uses TRBV18 and TRBJ2-3; a possible D gene is TRBD2 (5 bases). The CDR3 consists of 13 residues. V was trimmed by 3 bases and J by 1 base, leaving 5 bases between them. The germline V gene has CDR1 KGHSH and CDR2 LQKENI.

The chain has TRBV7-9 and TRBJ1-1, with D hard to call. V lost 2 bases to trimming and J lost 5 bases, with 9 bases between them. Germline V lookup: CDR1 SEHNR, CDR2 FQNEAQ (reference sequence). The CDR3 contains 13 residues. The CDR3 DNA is TGTGCCAGCAGCTTACGTGGCGGTACTGAAGCTTTCTTT. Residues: CASSLRGGTEAFF.

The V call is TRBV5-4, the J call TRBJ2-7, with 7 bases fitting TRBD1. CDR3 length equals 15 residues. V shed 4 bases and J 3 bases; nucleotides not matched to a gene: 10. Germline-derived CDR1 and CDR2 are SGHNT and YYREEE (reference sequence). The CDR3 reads CASSHPGQKRYEQYF. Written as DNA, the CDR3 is TGTGCCAGCAGCCACCCGGGACAGAAGCGCTACGAGCAGTACTTC.

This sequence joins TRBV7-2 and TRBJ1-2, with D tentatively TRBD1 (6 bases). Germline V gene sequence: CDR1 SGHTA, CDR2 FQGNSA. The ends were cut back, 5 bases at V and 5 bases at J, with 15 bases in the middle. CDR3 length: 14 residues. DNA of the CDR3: TGTGCCAGCAGCCCTGGACAGAGTGGGTATGGCTACACCTTC. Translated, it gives CASSPGQSGYGYTF. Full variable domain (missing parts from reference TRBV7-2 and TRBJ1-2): GAGVSQSPSNKVTEKGKDVELRCDPISGHTALYWYRQSLGQGLEFLIYFQGNSAPDKSGLPSDRFSAERTGGSVSTLTIQRTQQEDSAVYLCASSPGQSGYGYTFGSGTRLTVV.

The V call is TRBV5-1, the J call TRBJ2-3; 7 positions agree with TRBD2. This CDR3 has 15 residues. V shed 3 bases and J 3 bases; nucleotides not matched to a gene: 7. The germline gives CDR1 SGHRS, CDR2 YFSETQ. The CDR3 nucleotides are TGCGCCAGCAGCTCGCCGGGAGGCGTAACAGATACGCAGTATTTT. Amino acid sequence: CASSSPGGVTDTQYF.

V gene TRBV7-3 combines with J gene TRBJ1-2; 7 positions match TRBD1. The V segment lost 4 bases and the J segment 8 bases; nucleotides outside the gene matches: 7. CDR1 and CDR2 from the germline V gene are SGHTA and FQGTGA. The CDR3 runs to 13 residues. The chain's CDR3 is CASSSTGDGGYTF. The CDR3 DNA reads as TGTGCCAGCAGCTCCACAGGGGACGGCGGCTACACCTTC.

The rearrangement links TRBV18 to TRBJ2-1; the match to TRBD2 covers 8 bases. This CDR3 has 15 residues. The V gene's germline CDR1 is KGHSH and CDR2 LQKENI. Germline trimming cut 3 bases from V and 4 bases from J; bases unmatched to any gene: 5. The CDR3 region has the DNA TGTGCCAGCTCACCCGGTAGCGGGGCATACAATGAGCAGTTCTTC. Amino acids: CASSPGSGAYNEQFF.

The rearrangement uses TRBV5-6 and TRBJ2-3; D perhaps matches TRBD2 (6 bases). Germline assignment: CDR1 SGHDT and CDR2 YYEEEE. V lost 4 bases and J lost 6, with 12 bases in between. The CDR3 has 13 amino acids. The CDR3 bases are TGTGCCAGCAGCGAAACTAGCCCCGATACGCAGTATTTT. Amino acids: CASSETSPDTQYF.

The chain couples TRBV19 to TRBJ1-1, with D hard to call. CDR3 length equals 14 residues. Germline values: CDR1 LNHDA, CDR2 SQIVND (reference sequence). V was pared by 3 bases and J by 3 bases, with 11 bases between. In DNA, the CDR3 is TGTGCCAGTAGTATTTCTGGTAGGGACACTGAAGCTTTCTTT. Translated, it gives CASSISGRDTEAFF.

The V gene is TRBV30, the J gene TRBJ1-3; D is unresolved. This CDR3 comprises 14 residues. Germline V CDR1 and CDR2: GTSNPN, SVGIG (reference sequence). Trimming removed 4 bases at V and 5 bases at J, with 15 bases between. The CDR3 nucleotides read TGTGCCTGGATCGATTGGACCCGGAGAAACACCATATATTTT. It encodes CAWIDWTRRNTIYF.

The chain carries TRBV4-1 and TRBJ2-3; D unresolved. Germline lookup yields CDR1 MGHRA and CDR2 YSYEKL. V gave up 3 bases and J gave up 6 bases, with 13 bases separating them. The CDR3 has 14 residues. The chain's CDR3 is CASSQSPPTDTQYF. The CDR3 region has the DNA TGCGCCAGCAGCCAGAGCCCCCCAACGGATACGCAGTATTTT.

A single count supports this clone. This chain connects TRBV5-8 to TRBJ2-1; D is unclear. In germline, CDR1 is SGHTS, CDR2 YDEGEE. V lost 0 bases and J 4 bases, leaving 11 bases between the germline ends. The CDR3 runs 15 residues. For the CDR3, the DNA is TGTGCCAGCAGCTTGGTCACAGCCCAGTACAATGAGCAGTTCTTC. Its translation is CASSLVTAQYNEQFF. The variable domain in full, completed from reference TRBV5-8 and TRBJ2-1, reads EAGVTQSPTHLIKTRGQQATLRCSPISGHTSVYWYQQALGLGLQFLLWYDEGEERNRGNFPPRFSGRQFPNYSSELNVNALELEDSALYLCASSLVTAQYNEQFFGPGTRLTVL.

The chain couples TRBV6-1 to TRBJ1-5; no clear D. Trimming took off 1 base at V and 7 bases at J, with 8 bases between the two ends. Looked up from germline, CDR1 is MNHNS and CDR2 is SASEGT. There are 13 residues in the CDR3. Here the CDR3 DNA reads TGTGCCAGCAGTGAAGTTTCGGAACAGCCCCAGCATTTT. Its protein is CASSEVSEQPQHF.

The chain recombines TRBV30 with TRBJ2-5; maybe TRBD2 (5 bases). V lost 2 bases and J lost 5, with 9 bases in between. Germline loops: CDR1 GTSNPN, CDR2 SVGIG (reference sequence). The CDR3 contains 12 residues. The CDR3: CAWSNGVETQYF. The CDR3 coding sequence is TGTGCCTGGAGTAACGGGGTGGAGACCCAGTACTTC.

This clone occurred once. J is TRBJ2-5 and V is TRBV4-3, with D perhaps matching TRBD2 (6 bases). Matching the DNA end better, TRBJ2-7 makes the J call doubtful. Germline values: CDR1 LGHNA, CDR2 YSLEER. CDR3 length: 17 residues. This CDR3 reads CASSQDRTGSGAYEQYF. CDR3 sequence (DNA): TGCGCCAGCAGCCAAGATAGAACGGGATCGGGGGCCTACGAGCAGTACTTC.

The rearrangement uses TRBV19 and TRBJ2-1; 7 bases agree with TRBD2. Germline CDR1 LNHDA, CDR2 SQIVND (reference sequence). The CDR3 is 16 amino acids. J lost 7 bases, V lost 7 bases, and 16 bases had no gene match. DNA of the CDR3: TGTGCCAGTATGATAGGCGGGAGAGGTAGGGTGAATGAGCAGTTCTTC. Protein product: CASMIGGRGRVNEQFF.

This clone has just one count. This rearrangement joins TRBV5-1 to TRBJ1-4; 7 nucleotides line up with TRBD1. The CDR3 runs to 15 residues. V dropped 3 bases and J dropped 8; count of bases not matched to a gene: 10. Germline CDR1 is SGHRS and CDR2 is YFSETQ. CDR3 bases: TGCGCCAGCAGCTCGAGGGAGGGGGCGGAGGAAAAACTGTTTTTT. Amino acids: CASSSREGAEEKLFF.

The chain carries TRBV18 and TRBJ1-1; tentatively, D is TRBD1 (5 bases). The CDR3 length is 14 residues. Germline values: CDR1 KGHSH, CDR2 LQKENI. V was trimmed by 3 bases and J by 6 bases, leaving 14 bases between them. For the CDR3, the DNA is TGTGCCAGCTCACCGGGACCTACGATGGCTGAAGCTTTCTTT. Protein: CASSPGPTMAEAFF.

The DNA for the CDR3 is TGTGCCAGCAGCTGGCGGGGCAGAACCTACGAGCAGTACTTC. Residues: CASSWRGRTYEQYF. This rearrangement joins TRBV5-6 to TRBJ2-5; D is perhaps TRBD2 (6 bases). The better agreement between TRBJ2-7 and the DNA end casts doubt on the J call. This CDR3 is built from 14 residues. CDR1 and CDR2 (germline): SGHDT, YYEEEE.